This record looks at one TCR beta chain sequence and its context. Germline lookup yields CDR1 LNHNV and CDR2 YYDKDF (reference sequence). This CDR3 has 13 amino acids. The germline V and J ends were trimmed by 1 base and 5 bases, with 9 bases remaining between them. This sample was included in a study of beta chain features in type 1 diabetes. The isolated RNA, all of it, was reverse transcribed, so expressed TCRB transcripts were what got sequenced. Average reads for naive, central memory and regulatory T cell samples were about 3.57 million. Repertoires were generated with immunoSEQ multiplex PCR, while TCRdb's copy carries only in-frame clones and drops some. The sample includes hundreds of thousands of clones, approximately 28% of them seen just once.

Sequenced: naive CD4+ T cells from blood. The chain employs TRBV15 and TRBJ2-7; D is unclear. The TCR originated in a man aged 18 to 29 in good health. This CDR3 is CATSRGPEDEQYF. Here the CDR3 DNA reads TGTGCCACCAGCAGAGGCCCCGAGGACGAGCAGTACTTC.